This TCR beta chain derives from a study of early T cells in non-severe SARS-CoV-2 infection. At the level of the study: Chains were not paired, and sequencing was done on bulk RNA from unsorted whole blood. Study-wide results and limits: Database matching using VDJdb favored anti-spike CD8 responses, with private and CD4 specificities left missing.

The library protocol tagged individual cDNA molecules with unique molecular identifiers. TCRdb passed the 5' RACE reads through MiXCR, listing each CDR3 protein once. The sample lists approximately 70,000 distinct CDR3 sequences, more than 10% occurring once. CDR3 length: 15 amino acids. Looked up from germline, CDR1 is MNHEY and CDR2 is SMNVEV (reference sequence). Trimming left V 5 bases short and J 2 bases short, with 15 bases between. Notes on this clonotype: No antigen is known for it.

Specimen: whole blood, collected at baseline. This chain joins TRBV27 and TRBJ1-2; D remains ambiguous. This receptor was taken from an adult who was a healthcare worker with PCR-confirmed SARS-CoV-2 infection or an uninfected control (not recorded which). The donor label of this sample is uncertain. As DNA, the CDR3 is TGTGCCAGCAGTGCGGTGTTTTGGATGAACTATGGCTACACCTTC. Protein: CASSAVFWMNYGYTF.